This T cell receptor (beta chain) came from a study of CD8 T cells in Susac syndrome. While CD8+ and CD4+ T cells were isolated negatively, TEMRA cells were enriched by FACS. This CDR3 contains 15 residues. Germline trimming cut 5 bases from V and 0 bases from J; bases unmatched to any gene: 7. Random hexamers primed reverse transcription of about 0.45 to 1 ug RNA. Amplification of TCR beta CDR3 used immunoSEQ multiplex PCR across 54 Vbeta and 13 Jbeta. TCRdb passed the immunoSEQ multiplex PCR reads through MiXCR, listing each CDR3 protein once. The sample lists 150,000 to 200,000 distinct CDR3 sequences; roughly 95% were seen once.

Sample: CD4+ T cells from PBMCs. The TCR comes from a human donor with multiple sclerosis. The rearrangement joins TRBV12-3 or TRBV12-4 to TRBJ2-7; 7 nucleotides match TRBD2. CDR3 nucleotides: TGTGCCAGCAGTCGCGGGACTATTCTCTCCTACGAGCAGTACTTC. Its translation: CASSRGTILSYEQYF.